Included here is one T cell receptor (beta chain) sequence, with context. The antigen is not known. V dropped 0 bases and J dropped 1; count of bases not matched to a gene: 8. Germline values: CDR1 SGHRS, CDR2 YFSETQ. The CDR3 length is 17 residues. The data derive from a study of T cell repertoires in ileal Crohn's disease. Study overall: Postoperative therapy was given to about half: 11 thiopurines, about 20 anti-TNF agents. Overall study findings and caveats: Active smokers at surgery had more clonal expansions than non-smokers.

Profiled with immunoSEQ multiplex PCR; TCRdb holds only in-frame clones, not every one. The table lists fewer than 16,000 clones, 75% to 85% of them singletons, with 4% to 4.5% in the top ten. This TCR was sampled from an adult with Crohn's disease. The genes are TRBV5-1 and TRBJ2-3, with 7 bases that match TRBD1. The sequencing sample was made of ileal tissue. The CDR3 DNA reads TGCGCCAGCAGCTTGGGGCCCCGGGGACAGCGCACAGATACGCAGTATTTT. Translated: CASSLGPRGQRTDTQYF.